The rows below give T cell receptor beta chains drawn from one sample of a study of technical replicates of blood from a handful of donors. The table came from immunoSEQ multiplex PCR; TCRdb's copy has only in-frame clones and leaves some out. The table has 98,000 or so clones, around 95% seen once. Sequencing was done on a sample of T cells isolated from PBMCs. Receptors were obtained from a human donor in good health. Both conserved end residues are trimmed from each CDR3. Clone size is given for some rows only: seen once, a few or many times, or a class if the clone is expanded.

clone_size: -; cdr3_length: 11; v_call: TRBV30; j_call: TRBJ2-7; cdr3_aa: AWDRHRGLEQY
clone_size: -; cdr3_length: 13; v_call: TRBV19; j_call: TRBJ2-3; cdr3_aa: ASSGLAGLPDTQY
clone_size: once; cdr3_length: 14; v_call: TRBV18; j_call: TRBJ2-7; cdr3_aa: ASSPTSGRGSYEQY
clone_size: once; cdr3_length: 11; v_call: TRBV19; j_call: TRBJ2-5; cdr3_aa: ASTGTDKETQY
clone_size: -; cdr3_length: 14; v_call: TRBV7-8; j_call: TRBJ2-1; cdr3_aa: ASSLLRWGTGNEQF
clone_size: -; cdr3_length: 13; v_call: TRBV30; j_call: TRBJ1-1; cdr3_aa: AWSVPDRANTEAF
clone_size: -; cdr3_length: 13; v_call: TRBV7-2; j_call: TRBJ1-5; cdr3_aa: ASSLTVHSNQPQH
clone_size: -; cdr3_length: 15; v_call: TRBV19; j_call: TRBJ2-7; cdr3_aa: ASSNITTVRQSYEQY
clone_size: -; cdr3_length: 12; v_call: TRBV28; j_call: TRBJ2-5; cdr3_aa: ASSSDRSQETQY
clone_size: -; cdr3_length: 12; v_call: TRBV5-5; j_call: TRBJ2-7; cdr3_aa: ASSLEAGRNEQY
clone_size: -; cdr3_length: 16; v_call: TRBV10-1; j_call: TRBJ2-5; cdr3_aa: ASSVLAGEEGRQETQY
clone_size: -; cdr3_length: 13; v_call: TRBV10-2; j_call: TRBJ2-1; cdr3_aa: ASSLAGSSYNEQF
clone_size: -; cdr3_length: 10; v_call: TRBV28; j_call: TRBJ1-5; cdr3_aa: AIDGQGQPQH
clone_size: -; cdr3_length: 12; v_call: TRBV5-6; j_call: TRBJ1-2; cdr3_aa: ASSPQGASYGYT
clone_size: -; cdr3_length: 13; v_call: TRBV6-1; j_call: TRBJ2-3; cdr3_aa: ASSEVTGIADTQY
clone_size: -; cdr3_length: 11; v_call: TRBV11-2; j_call: TRBJ1-2; cdr3_aa: ASSLQGWEGYT
clone_size: -; cdr3_length: 13; v_call: TRBV10-3; j_call: TRBJ2-7; cdr3_aa: AISGTGTSSYEQY
clone_size: once; cdr3_length: 10; v_call: TRBV5-1; j_call: TRBJ2-1; cdr3_aa: ASSTSQGSQF
clone_size: once; cdr3_length: 12; v_call: TRBV28; j_call: TRBJ2-7; cdr3_aa: ASTPSGSPYEQY
clone_size: -; cdr3_length: 13; v_call: TRBV5-5; j_call: TRBJ1-2; cdr3_aa: ASRPGTGILYGYT
clone_size: -; cdr3_length: 14; v_call: TRBV15; j_call: TRBJ2-1; cdr3_aa: ATSRDGGSSYNEQF
clone_size: -; cdr3_length: 14; v_call: TRBV25-1; j_call: TRBJ2-7; cdr3_aa: ASSEYGLAGVWEQY
clone_size: -; cdr3_length: 11; v_call: TRBV6-1; j_call: TRBJ1-5; cdr3_aa: ASSEHSNQPQH
clone_size: -; cdr3_length: 15; v_call: TRBV13; j_call: TRBJ2-1; cdr3_aa: ASSLYQPGGPYNEQF
clone_size: once; cdr3_length: 14; v_call: TRBV7-9; j_call: TRBJ2-1; cdr3_aa: ASYFGAGGPDNEQF
clone_size: -; cdr3_length: 18; v_call: TRBV6-4; j_call: TRBJ2-2; cdr3_aa: ASSDVPGAGPSLLTGELF
clone_size: -; cdr3_length: 11; v_call: TRBV29-1; j_call: TRBJ2-2; cdr3_aa: SVAFANTGELF
clone_size: -; cdr3_length: 11; v_call: TRBV18; j_call: TRBJ2-5; cdr3_aa: ASSPGAAETQY
clone_size: -; cdr3_length: 11; v_call: TRBV29-1; j_call: TRBJ2-4; cdr3_aa: SAAGVAWGIQY
clone_size: -; cdr3_length: 10; v_call: TRBV7-2; j_call: TRBJ2-7; cdr3_aa: ASSWGVWEQY
clone_size: -; cdr3_length: 8; v_call: TRBV30; j_call: TRBJ1-1; cdr3_aa: AWGQGKAF
clone_size: -; cdr3_length: 12; v_call: TRBV11-3; j_call: TRBJ2-3; cdr3_aa: ASSFGAGADTQY
clone_size: -; cdr3_length: 16; v_call: TRBV5-1; j_call: TRBJ2-1; cdr3_aa: ASSFGTSGIWTYNEQF
clone_size: -; cdr3_length: 15; v_call: TRBV10-3; j_call: TRBJ2-2; cdr3_aa: AISESPDRENTGELF
clone_size: -; cdr3_length: 14; v_call: TRBV28; j_call: TRBJ1-5; cdr3_aa: ASRRARVGNNQPQH
clone_size: -; cdr3_length: 13; v_call: TRBV18; j_call: TRBJ2-3; cdr3_aa: ASSPVRVAPDTQY
clone_size: -; cdr3_length: 14; v_call: TRBV7-9; j_call: TRBJ2-2; cdr3_aa: ASRLMRQGAGGELF
clone_size: -; cdr3_length: 12; v_call: TRBV18; j_call: TRBJ2-7; cdr3_aa: ASSGARLTYEQY
clone_size: -; cdr3_length: 13; v_call: TRBV5-1; j_call: TRBJ2-1; cdr3_aa: ASSLGGLSYNEQF
clone_size: -; cdr3_length: 14; v_call: TRBV9; j_call: TRBJ1-2; cdr3_aa: ASSVGPGQVSYGYT
clone_size: once; cdr3_length: 11; v_call: TRBV11-2; j_call: TRBJ2-3; cdr3_aa: ASSTPPGDTQY
clone_size: -; cdr3_length: 13; v_call: TRBV4-1; j_call: TRBJ2-1; cdr3_aa: ASSQGGSSYNEQF
clone_size: -; cdr3_length: 15; v_call: TRBV2; j_call: TRBJ2-2; cdr3_aa: ASSPDGTSSVTGELF
clone_size: -; cdr3_length: 10; v_call: TRBV6-5; j_call: TRBJ1-1; cdr3_aa: ASSDGDSEAF
clone_size: -; cdr3_length: 11; v_call: TRBV7-9; j_call: TRBJ2-5; cdr3_aa: ASSPMGRETQY
clone_size: once; cdr3_length: 13; v_call: TRBV6-5; j_call: TRBJ2-7; cdr3_aa: ASRQNRDRGYEQY
clone_size: -; cdr3_length: 12; v_call: TRBV6-1; j_call: TRBJ2-1; cdr3_aa: ASSGGDTHNEQF
clone_size: -; cdr3_length: 15; v_call: TRBV7-9; j_call: TRBJ2-7; cdr3_aa: ASSPLQGRGSSYEQY
clone_size: once; cdr3_length: 14; v_call: TRBV6-4; j_call: TRBJ2-2; cdr3_aa: ASSDSTGEITGELF
clone_size: -; cdr3_length: 12; v_call: TRBV7-9; j_call: TRBJ2-3; cdr3_aa: ASSLGDFADTQY
clone_size: -; cdr3_length: 14; v_call: TRBV7-8; j_call: TRBJ1-5; cdr3_aa: ASSLITGQDDQPQH
clone_size: -; cdr3_length: 15; v_call: TRBV12-5; j_call: TRBJ1-1; cdr3_aa: ASGLVQGQVQVTEAF
clone_size: -; cdr3_length: 12; v_call: TRBV6-5; j_call: TRBJ1-1; cdr3_aa: ASSLGQGNTEAF